This TCR beta chain was recorded in a study of identical twins. Each cDNA held unique molecular identifiers, and template switching gave it a universal primer site. One entry per CDR3 protein results from TCRdb running MiXCR on the 5' RACE reads. The data contain around 300,000 distinct CDR3 sequences, approximately 8.5% of them seen just once; the ten biggest clones take up more than 2%. Study-level findings and limits: Twin pairs' shared out-of-frame alpha sequences were enriched in low generation probability.

Germline CDR1 and CDR2: MNHNS and SASEGT. The CDR3 loop spans 12 amino acids. Trimming took 7 bases from V and 7 from J, leaving 11 bases between them. This clonotype has a count of ten or more. Antigen: not known. A further study also used this sample, focusing on yellow fever vaccine responses in identical twins. That investigation notes: Twins' vaccine T cell response reportedly gave the appearance of partial convergence and partial personalization.

This clonotype originated in a woman aged 18-30 years in good health. The chain recombines TRBV6-1 with TRBJ2-1; weak D call: TRBD2 (6 bases). Sequenced input: memory (CD45RO+) T cells sorted from blood. Here the CDR3 DNA reads TGTGCCAGCAAATGGGACTTTAATGAGCAGTTCTTC. Encoded protein: CASKWDFNEQFF.